This TCR beta chain emerged from a study of blood T cell repertoires in COVID-19. Turning to the study itself: T cells, B-cell-depleted T cells, or PBMCs supplied cDNA or gDNA.

This CDR3 is 14 amino acids long. Trimming shortened V by 3 bases and J by 5 bases, and 11 bases separated the two germline ends. CDR1 MDHEN and CDR2 SYDVKM come from the germline V gene. As originally analysed: Amplifying reference gene primers gave estimates of nucleated cell counts. The method was immunoSEQ multiplex PCR; TCRdb's version includes in-frame clones alone and lacks a portion of them. V and J calls and clone size are those listed in that table; D and trimming were worked out from the DNA. The data contain approximately 210,000 clones, just under 85% of them singletons. The sequencing sample was made of peripheral blood. The gene calls are TRBV28 and TRBJ2-1; weak D call: TRBD2 (5 bases). This sequence was found in a woman in her fifties or sixties with active or convalescent COVID-19. The CDR3 sequence is CASSFLSGNNEQFF. Written as DNA, the CDR3 is TGTGCCAGCAGTTTTCTTTCCGGGAACAATGAGCAGTTCTTC.